This entry concerns a single TCR beta chain. The data derive from a study of blood T cell repertoires in COVID-19. Study background: The cDNA or gDNA used as material had been derived from T cells, B-cell-depleted T cells, or PBMCs.

Participant reports of clinical history set cohort assignment. All recovered Cohort 3 donors got two negative PCRs, got clearance, or saw symptom resolution. Under the authors' procedure: Cell counts per sample came from amplifying reference gene primers. Produced via immunoSEQ multiplex PCR; TCRdb's table is partial and in-frame only. V, J and clone size reflect that table, while D and trimming were determined from the DNA. In the table there are hundreds of thousands of clones, about 88% of which are singletons. The receptor's source is a woman aged 60 to 75 who had recovered from COVID-19. The sample was PBMCs or T cells enriched from blood (not recorded which).

CDR3 nucleotide sequence: TGTGCCAGCAGCCAGAGCTCTGGGGCCAACGTCCTGACTTTC. Translation gives CASSQSSGANVLTF. The chain uses TRBV14 and TRBJ2-6; D not resolved. This CDR3 has 14 residues. The V and J ends lost 3 bases and 0 bases respectively, with 3 bases between them. Germline V gene data show CDR1 as SGHDN and CDR2 as FVKESK.